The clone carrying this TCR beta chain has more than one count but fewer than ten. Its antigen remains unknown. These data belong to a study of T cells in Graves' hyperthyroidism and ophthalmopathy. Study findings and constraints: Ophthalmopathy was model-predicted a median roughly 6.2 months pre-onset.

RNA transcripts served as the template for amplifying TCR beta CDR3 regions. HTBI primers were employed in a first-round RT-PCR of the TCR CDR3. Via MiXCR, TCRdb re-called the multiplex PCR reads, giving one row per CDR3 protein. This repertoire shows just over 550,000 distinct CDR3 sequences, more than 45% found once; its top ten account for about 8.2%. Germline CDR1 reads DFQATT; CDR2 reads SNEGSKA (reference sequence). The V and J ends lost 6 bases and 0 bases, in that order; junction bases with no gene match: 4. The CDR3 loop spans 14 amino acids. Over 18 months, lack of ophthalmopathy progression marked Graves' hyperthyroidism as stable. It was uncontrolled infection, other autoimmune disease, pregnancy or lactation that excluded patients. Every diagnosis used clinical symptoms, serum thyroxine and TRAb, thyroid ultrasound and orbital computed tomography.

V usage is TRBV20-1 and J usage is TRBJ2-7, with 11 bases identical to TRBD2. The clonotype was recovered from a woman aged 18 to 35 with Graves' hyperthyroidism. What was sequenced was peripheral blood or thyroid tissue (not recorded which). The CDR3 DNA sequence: TGCAGTGCCGCAACTAGCGGGAGCTCCTACGAGCAGTACTTC. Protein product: CSAATSGSSYEQYF.